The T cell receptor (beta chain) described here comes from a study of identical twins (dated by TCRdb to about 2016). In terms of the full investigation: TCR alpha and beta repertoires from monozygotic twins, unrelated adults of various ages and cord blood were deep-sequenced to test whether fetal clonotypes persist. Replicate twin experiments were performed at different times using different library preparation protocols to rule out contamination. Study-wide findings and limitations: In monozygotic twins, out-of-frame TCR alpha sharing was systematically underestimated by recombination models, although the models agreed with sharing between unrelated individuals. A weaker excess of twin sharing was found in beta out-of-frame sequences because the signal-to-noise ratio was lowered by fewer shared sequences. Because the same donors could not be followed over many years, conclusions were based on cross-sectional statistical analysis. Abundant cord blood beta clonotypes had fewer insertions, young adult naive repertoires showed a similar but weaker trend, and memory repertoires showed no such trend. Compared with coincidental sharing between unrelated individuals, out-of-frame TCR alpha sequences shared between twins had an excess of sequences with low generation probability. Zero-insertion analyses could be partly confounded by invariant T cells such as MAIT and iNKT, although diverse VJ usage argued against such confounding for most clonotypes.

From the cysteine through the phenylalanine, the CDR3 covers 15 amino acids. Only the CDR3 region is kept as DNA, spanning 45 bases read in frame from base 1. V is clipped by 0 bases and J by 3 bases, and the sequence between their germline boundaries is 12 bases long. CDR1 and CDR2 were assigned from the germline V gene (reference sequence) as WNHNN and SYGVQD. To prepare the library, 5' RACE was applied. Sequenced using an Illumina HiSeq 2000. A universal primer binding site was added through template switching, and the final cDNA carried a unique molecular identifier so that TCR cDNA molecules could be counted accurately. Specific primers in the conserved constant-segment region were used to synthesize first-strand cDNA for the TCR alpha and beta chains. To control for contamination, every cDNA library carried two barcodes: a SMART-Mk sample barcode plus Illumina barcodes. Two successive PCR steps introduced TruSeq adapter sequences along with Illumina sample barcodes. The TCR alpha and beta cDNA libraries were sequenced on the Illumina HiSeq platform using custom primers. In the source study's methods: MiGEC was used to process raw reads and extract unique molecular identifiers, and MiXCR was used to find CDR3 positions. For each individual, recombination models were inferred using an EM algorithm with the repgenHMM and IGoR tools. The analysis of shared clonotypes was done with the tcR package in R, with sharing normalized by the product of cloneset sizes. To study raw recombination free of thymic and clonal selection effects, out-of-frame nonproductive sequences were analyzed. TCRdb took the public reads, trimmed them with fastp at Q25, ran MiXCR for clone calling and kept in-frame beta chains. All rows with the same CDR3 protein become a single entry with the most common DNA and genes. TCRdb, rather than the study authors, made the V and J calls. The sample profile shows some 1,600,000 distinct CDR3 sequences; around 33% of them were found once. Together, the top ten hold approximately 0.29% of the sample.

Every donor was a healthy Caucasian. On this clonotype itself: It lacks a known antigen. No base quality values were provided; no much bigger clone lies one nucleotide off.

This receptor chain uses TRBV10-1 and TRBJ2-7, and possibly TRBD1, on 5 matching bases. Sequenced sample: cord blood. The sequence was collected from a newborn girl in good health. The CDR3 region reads CASSESGGQFYEQYF. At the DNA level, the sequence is TGCGCCAGCAGTGAGTCTGGCGGACAATTCTACGAGCAGTACTTC.